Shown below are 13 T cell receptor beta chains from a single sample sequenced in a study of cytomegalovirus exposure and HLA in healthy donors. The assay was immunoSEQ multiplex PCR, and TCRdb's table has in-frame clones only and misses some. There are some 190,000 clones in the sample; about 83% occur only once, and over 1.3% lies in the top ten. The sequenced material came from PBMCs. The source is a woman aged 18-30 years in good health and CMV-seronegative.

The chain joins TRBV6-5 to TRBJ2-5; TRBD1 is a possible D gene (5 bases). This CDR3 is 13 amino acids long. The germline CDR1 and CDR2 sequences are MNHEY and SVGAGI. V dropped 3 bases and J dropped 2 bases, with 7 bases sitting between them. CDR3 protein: CASSYQGQETQYF. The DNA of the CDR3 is TGTGCCAGCAGTTATCAGGGACAAGAGACCCAGTACTTC.

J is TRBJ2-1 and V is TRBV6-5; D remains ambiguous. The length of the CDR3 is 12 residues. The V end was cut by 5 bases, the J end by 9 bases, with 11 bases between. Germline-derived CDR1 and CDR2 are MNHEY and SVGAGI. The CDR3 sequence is CASSLRVGEQFF. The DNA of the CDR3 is TGTGCCAGCAGTCTACGGGTGGGTGAGCAGTTCTTC.

The CDR3 DNA is TGTGCCAGCAGAGGGGGGACAGGGGGGATGTACCAAGAGACCCAGTACTTC. Protein product: CASRGGTGGMYQETQYF. The chain recombines TRBV7-2 with TRBJ2-5, with TRBD1 matching over 11 bases. The germline V gene encodes CDR1 SGHTA and CDR2 FQGNSA. Trimming took 6 bases from V and 0 from J; bases not matched to a gene: 9. The CDR3 is made up of 17 amino acids. The variable domain in full, completed from reference TRBV7-2 and TRBJ2-5, reads GAGVSQSPSNKVTEKGKDVELRCDPISGHTALYWYRQSLGQGLEFLIYFQGNSAPDKSGLPSDRFSAERTGGSVSTLTIQRTQQEDSAVYLCASRGGTGGMYQETQYFGPGTRLLVL.

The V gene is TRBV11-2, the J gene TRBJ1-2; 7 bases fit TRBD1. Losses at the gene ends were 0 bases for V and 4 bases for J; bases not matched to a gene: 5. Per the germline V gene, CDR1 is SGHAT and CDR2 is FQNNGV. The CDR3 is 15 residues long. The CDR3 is CASSLDEGASYGYTF. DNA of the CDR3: TGTGCCAGCAGCTTAGATGAGGGGGCCAGCTATGGCTACACCTTC.

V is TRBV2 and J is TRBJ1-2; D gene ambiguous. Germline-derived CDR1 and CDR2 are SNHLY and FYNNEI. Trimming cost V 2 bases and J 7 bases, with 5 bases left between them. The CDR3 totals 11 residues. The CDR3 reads CASSEIAGYTF. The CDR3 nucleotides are TGTGCCAGCAGTGAAATAGCTGGCTACACCTTC.

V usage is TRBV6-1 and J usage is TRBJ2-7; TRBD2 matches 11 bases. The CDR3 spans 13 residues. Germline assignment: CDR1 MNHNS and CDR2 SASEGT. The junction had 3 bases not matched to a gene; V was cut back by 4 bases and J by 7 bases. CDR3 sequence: CASSVVAGGEQYF. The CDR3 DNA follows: TGTGCCAGCAGTGTAGTAGCGGGAGGGGAGCAGTACTTC.

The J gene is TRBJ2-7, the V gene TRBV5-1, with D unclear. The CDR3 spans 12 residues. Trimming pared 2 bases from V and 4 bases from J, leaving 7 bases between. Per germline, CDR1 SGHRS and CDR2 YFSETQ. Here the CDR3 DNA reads TGCGCCAGCAGCTTAAACGGGTACGAGCAGTACTTC. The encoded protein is CASSLNGYEQYF.

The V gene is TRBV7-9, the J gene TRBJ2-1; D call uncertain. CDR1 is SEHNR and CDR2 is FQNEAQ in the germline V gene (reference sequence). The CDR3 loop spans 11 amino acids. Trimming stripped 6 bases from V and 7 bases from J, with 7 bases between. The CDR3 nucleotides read TGTGCCAGCAGTCCTCAGAATGAGCAGTTCTTC. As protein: CASSPQNEQFF.

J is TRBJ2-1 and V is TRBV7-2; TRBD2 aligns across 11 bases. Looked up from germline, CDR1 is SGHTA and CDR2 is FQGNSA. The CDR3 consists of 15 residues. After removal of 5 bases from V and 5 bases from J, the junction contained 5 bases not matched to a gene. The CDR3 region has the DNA TGTGCCAGCAGCATTAGCGGGGGGGCCCACAATGAGCAGTTCTTC. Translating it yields CASSISGGAHNEQFF.

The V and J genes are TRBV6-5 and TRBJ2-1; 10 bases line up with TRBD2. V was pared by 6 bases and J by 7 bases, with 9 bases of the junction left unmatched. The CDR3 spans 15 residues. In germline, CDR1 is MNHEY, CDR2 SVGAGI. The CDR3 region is CASRSSGGGRNEQFF. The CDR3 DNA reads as TGTGCCAGCAGAAGCAGCGGGGGGGGTAGGAATGAGCAGTTCTTC.

In DNA, the CDR3 is TGTGCCAGCAGCCAAGTTGACAGGGTCTATGGCTACACCTTC. Its translation: CASSQVDRVYGYTF. The chain carries TRBV14 and TRBJ1-2; 7 nucleotides align to TRBD1. Per the germline V gene, CDR1 is SGHDN and CDR2 is FVKESK. After removal of 1 base from V and 4 bases from J, the junction contained 3 bases not matched to a gene. The CDR3 spans 14 residues.

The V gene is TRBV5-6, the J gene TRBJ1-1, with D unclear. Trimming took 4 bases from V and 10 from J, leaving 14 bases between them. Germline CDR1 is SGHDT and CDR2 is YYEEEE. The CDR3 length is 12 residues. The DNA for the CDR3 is TGTGCCAGCAGCCTCCGGGCAGAGGGAGCTTTCTTT. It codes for CASSLRAEGAFF.

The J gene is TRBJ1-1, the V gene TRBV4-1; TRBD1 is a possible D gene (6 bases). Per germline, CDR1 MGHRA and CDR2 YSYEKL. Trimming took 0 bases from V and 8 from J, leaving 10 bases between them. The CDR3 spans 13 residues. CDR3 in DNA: TGCGCCAGCAGCCAAGACAGGGGTAAGGAAGCTTTCTTT. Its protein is CASSQDRGKEAFF.